This entry features one T cell receptor beta chain sequence. What it recognizes is unknown. This entry belongs to a study of T cell responses to AZD1222 COVID-19 vaccine. Measured with immunoSEQ multiplex PCR; TCRdb has only the in-frame clones, and not every one. The data hold some 40,000 clones, with roughly 75% observed a single time. Broader study findings: With dominance at 160-218 and 743-854, vaccine-associated CD4 TCRs spanned spike. In all cases, repertoires were sampled only after the peak T cell response.

The receptor's source is an adult who received the MenACWY meningococcal vaccine as a control. The sample consisted of peripheral blood, taken 28 days after the second dose of the MenACWY control vaccine.

The CDR3 sequence is CASSSGSGNTIYF. DNA of the CDR3: TGTGCCAGCTCCTCGGGGTCTGGAAACACCATATATTTT. The chain has TRBV14 and TRBJ1-3, with D unclear. CDR1 and CDR2 from the germline V gene are SGHDN and FVKESK. The V end was cut by 8 bases, the J end by 1 base, with 9 bases between. This CDR3 is 13 amino acids long.